What follows is one TCR beta chain and its context. Its matching antigen is unknown. 5' RACE with UMI labels generated the TRB cDNA libraries. TCRdb re-called the 5' RACE reads; every CDR3 protein appears as one record, without DNA. This table lists under 65,000 distinct CDR3 sequences. The CDR3 totals 13 residues. Germline V lookup: CDR1 SQVTM, CDR2 ANQGSEA. The sample comes from a study of CXCR3-negative and CXCR3-positive naive CD8 T cells. Notes on the study in general: Both naive subsets, CXCR3-negative and CXCR3-positive, displayed similar TRBV-TRBJ usage, unlike memory cells. Memory CD8+ cells showed much lower diversity, while both naive subsets were comparably high. Surface CD5 matched across naive subsets, and TRB CDR3 properties served to infer TCR strength. Cryopreserved cells showed partially decreased CXCR3 expression, and most assays used fresh PBMCs.

The material sequenced was memory CD8+ T cells from blood. This TCR was recovered from a human donor in good health. Some clones in this sample may be carry-over from other donors' samples. This sequence joins TRBV29-1 and TRBJ2-7; without DNA, the TCRdb call of TRBD1 cannot be checked. The CDR3 loop reads CSVVTATSYEQYF.